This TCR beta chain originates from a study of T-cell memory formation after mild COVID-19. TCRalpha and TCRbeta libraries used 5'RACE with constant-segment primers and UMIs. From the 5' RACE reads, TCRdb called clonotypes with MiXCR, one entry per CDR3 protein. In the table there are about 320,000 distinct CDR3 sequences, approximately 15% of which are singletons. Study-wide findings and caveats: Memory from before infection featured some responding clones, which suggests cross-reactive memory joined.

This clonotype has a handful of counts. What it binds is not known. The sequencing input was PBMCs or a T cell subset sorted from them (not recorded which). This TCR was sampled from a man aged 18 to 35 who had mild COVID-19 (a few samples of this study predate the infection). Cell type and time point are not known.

CDR3 sequence: CASSQAKADTEAFF. The DNA of the CDR3 is TGCGCCAGCAGCCAAGCCAAGGCCGACACTGAAGCTTTCTTT. This chain links TRBV4-3 with TRBJ1-1; D is unclear. Trimming shortened V by 1 base and J by 3 bases, and 9 bases separated the two germline ends. Germline values: CDR1 LGHNA, CDR2 YSLEER. This CDR3 is built from 14 residues.